This is a list of T cell receptor beta chains from one sample in a study of beta chain features in type 1 diabetes. Assay used: immunoSEQ multiplex PCR; TCRdb lists only in-frame clones, some missing. Here the sample spans hundreds of thousands of clones, around 8.5% being singletons. Sample: central memory CD4+ T cells from blood. These receptors were taken from a man under 40 with type 1 diabetes. Both conserved end residues are part of each CDR3. The D gene is left open where the match is weak. Clone size is not always given. Where it is, it says once, few, many or a class for expanded clones.

- | TRBJ1-1 | TRBV19 | - | CASSFQVTTEAFF | TGTGCCAGTAGTTTCCAGGTCACCACTGAAGCTTTCTTT
- | TRBJ2-4 | TRBV6-5 | TRBD2 | CASSSGTSVSKNIQYF | TGTGCCAGCAGTTCCGGGACTAGCGTCTCCAAAAACATTCAGTACTTC
few | TRBJ2-2 | TRBV30 | - | CAWNDGGELFF | TGTGCCTGGAATGATGGCGGGGAGCTGTTTTTT
few | TRBJ2-5 | TRBV28 | - | CASSQIRGAQYF | TGTGCCAGCTCCCAAATAAGAGGGGCCCAGTACTTC
- | TRBJ2-1 | TRBV2 | TRBD1 | CATGLQGVYNEQFF | TGTGCCACCGGCCTTCAGGGGGTTTACAATGAGCAGTTCTTC
- | TRBJ1-6 | TRBV6-5 | - | CASSYQGTRNSPLHF | TGTGCCAGCAGTTACCAGGGGACGAGGAATTCACCCCTCCACTTT
- | TRBJ2-2 | TRBV5-6 | TRBD2 | CASSFYSGEAGELFF | TGTGCCAGCAGCTTTTACAGCGGGGAGGCTGGGGAGCTGTTTTTT
- | TRBJ1-2 | TRBV5-4 | TRBD1 | CASSWDRGGYTF | TGTGCCAGCAGCTGGGACAGGGGAGGCTACACCTTC
few | TRBJ2-2 | TRBV19 | - | CASSTGRGELFF | TGTGCCAGTAGTACCGGCCGTGGGGAGCTGTTTTTT
few | TRBJ1-1 | TRBV29-1 | TRBD1 | CSVETDRDTEAFF | TGCAGCGTGGAGACGGACAGGGACACTGAAGCTTTCTTT
few | TRBJ1-2 | TRBV28 | - | CASSTSGKGYTF | TGTGCCAGCAGTACCTCAGGGAAAGGCTACACCTTC
few | TRBJ1-1 | TRBV10-3 | - | CAIRDAIQTEAFF | TGTGCCATCAGGGACGCTATTCAAACTGAAGCTTTCTTT
many | TRBJ1-2 | TRBV28 | - | CASSSGGESGYTF | TGTGCCAGCAGTTCTGGGGGGGAGAGTGGCTACACCTTC
- | TRBJ1-2 | TRBV14 | - | CASSQDRTSGGYTF | TGTGCCAGCAGCCAAGATAGAACATCGGGTGGCTACACCTTC
- | TRBJ2-7 | TRBV7-2 | TRBD2 | CASSFSSGGANEQYF | TGTGCCAGCAGCTTTTCTAGCGGGGGGGCGAACGAGCAGTACTTC
- | TRBJ2-3 | TRBV6-5 | TRBD1 | CASTGGNTQYF | TGTGCCAGTACAGGGGGAAATACGCAGTATTTT
few | TRBJ1-2 | TRBV14 | TRBD1 | CASSRYRGYGYTF | TGTGCCAGCAGCCGGTACAGGGGCTATGGCTACACCTTC
few | TRBJ2-2 | TRBV5-6 | - | CASSLGEVELFF | TGTGCCAGCAGCTTGGGTGAGGTGGAGCTGTTTTTT
few | TRBJ2-1 | TRBV7-2 | - | CASSLVLGASYNEQFF | TGTGCCAGCAGCTTAGTGTTGGGGGCCTCCTACAATGAGCAGTTCTTC
- | TRBJ2-7 | TRBV7-2 | - | CASSSRYEQYF | TGTGCCAGCAGCTCGAGGTACGAGCAGTACTTC
- | TRBJ2-4 | TRBV6-5 | - | CASSYSIAGAKNIQYF | TGTGCCAGCAGTTACTCGATAGCAGGTGCCAAAAACATTCAGTACTTC
few | TRBJ2-4 | TRBV9 | TRBD1 | CASSVAGTDTNIQYF | TGTGCCAGCAGCGTAGCTGGGACAGATACGAACATTCAGTACTTC
few | TRBJ2-7 | TRBV11-2 | - | CASSLDLKLGEQYF | TGTGCCAGCAGCTTAGATTTGAAGTTAGGGGAGCAGTACTTC
- | TRBJ2-7 | TRBV5-1 | TRBD2 | CASSLQLAGGYEQYF | TGCGCCAGCAGCTTACAACTAGCGGGGGGATACGAGCAGTACTTC
few | TRBJ1-5 | TRBV2 | - | CASSGQDNQPQHF | TGTGCCAGCAGTGGACAGGACAATCAGCCCCAGCATTTT
few | TRBJ2-3 | TRBV14 | TRBD1 | CASSPYPGQGSTDTQYF | TGTGCCAGCAGCCCCTACCCTGGACAGGGGAGCACAGATACGCAGTATTTT
- | TRBJ2-5 | TRBV9 | - | CASSVGIVETQYF | TGTGCCAGCAGCGTAGGCATCGTGGAGACCCAGTACTTC
- | TRBJ1-6 | TRBV28 | - | CASSAGHTYNSPLHF | TGTGCCAGCAGTGCGGGCCATACGTATAATTCACCCCTCCACTTT
few | TRBJ1-4 | TRBV5-1 | - | CASSLTTPNEKLFF | TGCGCCAGCAGCTTGACGACACCTAATGAAAAACTGTTTTTT
- | TRBJ1-2 | TRBV28 | - | CASDGNYGYTF | TGTGCCAGCGACGGCAACTATGGCTACACCTTC
- | TRBJ1-2 | TRBV7-9 | - | CASSPSTDPVGYTF | TGTGCCAGCAGCCCATCGACGGATCCCGTAGGCTACACCTTC
- | TRBJ1-1 | TRBV6-5 | - | CASSRPLGTEAFF | TGTGCCAGCAGCCGTCCCTTGGGCACTGAAGCTTTCTTT
few | TRBJ2-5 | TRBV6-5 | TRBD2 | CASKGLAQGETQYF | TGTGCCAGTAAGGGACTAGCGCAGGGAGAGACCCAGTACTTC
- | TRBJ1-2 | TRBV5-6 | - | CASSRVGRDGYTF | TGTGCCAGCAGCCGCGTAGGGAGGGATGGCTACACCTTC
few | TRBJ2-7 | TRBV6-5 | TRBD1 | CASRTGTAYEQYF | TGTGCCAGCAGAACCGGGACAGCCTACGAGCAGTACTTC
many | TRBJ1-2 | TRBV2 | - | CASTLGHPSNYGYTF | TGTGCCAGCACACTTGGACATCCATCTAACTATGGCTACACCTTC
many | TRBJ1-1 | TRBV7-2 | TRBD1 | CASSLDRGATEAFF | TGTGCCAGCAGCTTAGACAGGGGGGCCACTGAAGCTTTCTTT
- | TRBJ1-1 | TRBV10-3 | - | CATLDGGGTEAFF | TGTGCCACCCTCGACGGGGGAGGGACTGAAGCTTTCTTT
- | TRBJ1-4 | TRBV5-1 | - | CASSRSGQWNEKLFF | TGCGCCAGCAGCAGAAGCGGACAGTGGAATGAAAAACTGTTTTTT
few | TRBJ2-3 | TRBV27 | - | CASSPNVLGDTQYF | TGTGCCAGCAGCCCCAATGTGCTCGGGGATACGCAGTATTTT
many | TRBJ2-1 | TRBV7-2 | TRBD1 | CASSWSGTGEQFF | TGTGCCAGCAGCTGGTCGGGGACAGGTGAGCAGTTCTTC
few | TRBJ1-4 | TRBV6-5 | - | CASSVGDVGEKLFF | TGTGCCAGCAGTGTTGGGGATGTCGGGGAAAAACTGTTTTTT
few | TRBJ2-7 | TRBV9 | - | CASSVATSRVDEQYF | TGTGCCAGCAGCGTAGCTACGTCAAGAGTCGACGAGCAGTACTTC
- | TRBJ2-7 | TRBV7-2 | - | CASSTPTDTYEQYF | TGTGCCAGCAGTACCCCTACAGACACCTACGAGCAGTACTTC
- | TRBJ2-3 | TRBV6-5 | - | CASSRFGEDTQYF | TGTGCCAGCAGTCGATTTGGGGAGGATACGCAGTATTTT
few | TRBJ2-5 | TRBV5-4 | - | CASSLKGEETQYF | TGTGCCAGCAGCTTGAAGGGGGAAGAGACCCAGTACTTC
few | TRBJ2-7 | TRBV27 | - | CASSHHVSYEQYF | TGTGCCAGCAGTCATCATGTCTCCTACGAGCAGTACTTC
few | TRBJ2-3 | TRBV11-2 | - | CASSLGQASTDTQYF | TGTGCCAGCAGCTTAGGACAGGCGAGCACAGATACGCAGTATTTT
few | TRBJ1-4 | TRBV30 | TRBD1 | CAWEPDRANEKLFF | TGTGCCTGGGAACCGGACAGGGCAAATGAAAAACTGTTTTTT
few | TRBJ2-1 | TRBV5-1 | TRBD1 | CASSPDRGTYNEQFF | TGCGCCAGCAGCCCGGACAGGGGAACCTACAATGAGCAGTTCTTC